The 26 T cell receptor beta chains in this list originate from one sample, sequenced in a study. TCRdb reanalysed the reads using MiXCR and keeps one entry per CDR3 protein. The sample has about 15,000 distinct CDR3 sequences, about 30% seen once. Sequencing was performed on blood. The receptors shown here come from a human donor.

By frequency in the sample, this clonotype is medium-sized. The CDR3 DNA follows: TGCAGTGCTGCCGGCACGGGGGAGACCCAGTACTTC. Its translation is CSAAGTGETQYF. This sequence joins TRBV20-1 and TRBJ2-5; D might be TRBD2 (5 bases). This CDR3 region has 12 residues. Germline CDR1 DFQATT, CDR2 SNEGSKA (reference sequence). Trimming stripped 5 bases from V and 5 bases from J, with 12 bases between.

This clonotype is termed medium-sized. The chain employs TRBV12-3 or TRBV12-4 and TRBJ2-1; tentative D call: TRBD2 (6 bases). V lost 6 bases and J lost 6, with 18 bases in between. The CDR3 sequence is 15 residues long. This CDR3 reads CASSTGGLALNEQFF. The CDR3 DNA reads as TGTGCCAGCAGCACTGGGGGTCTAGCGCTCAATGAGCAGTTCTTC.

Concerning this clonotype: A much larger clone sits a single nucleotide away, making a read error possible. V and J are TRBV29-1 and TRBJ1-2; TRBD1 matches at 7 bases. CDR1 and CDR2 (germline): SQVTM, ANQGSEA. The CDR3 is 16 amino acids. CDR3 DNA sequence: TGCAGCGTTGTATGGGGAAGACAGGGTTTGAGCTATGGCCACACCTTC. This translates into CSVVWGRQGLSYGHTF.

By sample fraction, this clonotype is medium-sized. Written as DNA, the CDR3 is TGCAGCGTTGAAGGTCGGTTGAACACTGAAGCTTTCTTT. Translated: CSVEGRLNTEAFF. This chain connects TRBV29-1 to TRBJ1-1; the D is unclear. Trimming left V 1 base short and J 0 bases short, with 6 bases between. Germline CDR1 SQVTM, CDR2 ANQGSEA. The CDR3 consists of 13 residues.

Worth noting for this clonotype: This may come from a read error, since a much larger clone is one base off. The chain joins TRBV18 to TRBJ2-2, with D unresolved. The V and J ends lost 3 bases and 4 bases respectively, with 6 bases between them. This CDR3 is 13 amino acids long. CDR1 is KGHSH and CDR2 is LQKENI in the germline V gene. CDR3 nucleotide sequence: TGTGCCAGCTCACCGGATCTCACCGGGGAGCTGTTTTTT. As protein: CASSPDLTGELFF.

Ten or more counts support this clonotype. This chain joins TRBV7-9 and TRBJ2-5; no definite D call. CDR3 size: 14 residues. Germline assignment: CDR1 SEHNR and CDR2 FQNEAQ (reference sequence). Trimming shortened V by 4 bases and J by 0 bases, and 9 bases separated the two germline ends. The CDR3 spells CASSSKRNQETQYF. The CDR3 bases are TGTGCCAGCAGCTCCAAAAGAAACCAAGAGACCCAGTACTTC.

Turning to this clonotype: This clone may be a read error of a much larger clone one base away. V usage is TRBV20-1 and J usage is TRBJ1-1, with D unresolved. Looked up from germline, CDR1 is DFQATT and CDR2 is SNEGSKA (reference sequence). Trimming removed 5 bases from V and 1 base from J, with 14 bases in between. This CDR3 is 14 amino acids long. The CDR3 region is CSAATGQENTEAFF. The CDR3 DNA reads as TGCAGTGCTGCCACCGGGCAGGAGAACACTGAAGCTTTCTTT.

This clonotype was seen a few times. The chain recombines TRBV9 with TRBJ2-1, with 11 bases aligning to TRBD1. This CDR3 contains 15 residues. The V gene end was trimmed by 4 bases and the J gene end by 6 bases; junction bases not matched to a gene: 6. Germline V CDR1 and CDR2: SGDLS, YYNGEE. CDR3 coding DNA: TGTGCCAGCAGCCTAGGGGGGACAGGGGGCAATGAGCAGTTCTTC. Translating gives CASSLGGTGGNEQFF.

By share, this clonotype ranks as medium-sized. The genes are TRBV29-1 and TRBJ2-2, with unresolved D. CDR1 is SQVTM, CDR2 ANQGSEA, per germline. V shed 3 bases and J shed 1 base, with 9 bases lying between them. The CDR3 spans 14 residues. The CDR3 coding sequence is TGCAGCGTTGAGGGCGGAGTGAACACCGGGGAGCTGTTTTTT. It is translated as CSVEGGVNTGELFF.

A few counts support this clonotype. The chain recombines TRBV20-1 with TRBJ1-1; TRBD1 might be the D (6 bases). Germline V gives CDR1 DFQATT, CDR2 SNEGSKA (reference sequence). CDR3 length: 14 amino acids. V dropped 1 base and J dropped 1 base, with 10 bases sitting between them. In nucleotides, the CDR3 is TGCAGTGCTAGAGCAGGGGCGCGGAACACTGAAGCTTTCTTT. Its protein is CSARAGARNTEAFF.

By proportion, this clonotype is medium-sized (0.01 to 0.1%). The CDR3 bases are TGCGCCAGCAGCCAAGTTCTGGGCCACCCTATTACAGATACGCAGTATTTT. Translated, it gives CASSQVLGHPITDTQYF. V is TRBV4-3 and J is TRBJ2-3, with no clear D. CDR1 is LGHNA and CDR2 is YSLEER in the germline V gene. The V end lost 1 base, the J end lost 3 bases, and 17 bases lay between the germline ends. This CDR3 is 17 amino acids long.

This clonotype was counted a single time. The DNA for the CDR3 is TGTGCCAGCAGTAGCACAGATACGCAGTATTTT. It yields the protein CASSSTDTQYF. The rearrangement links TRBV6-2 or TRBV6-3 to TRBJ2-3; D gene ambiguous. The CDR3 runs 11 residues. V was cut by 5 bases and J by 0 bases, with 0 bases left in between. Germline V gene data show CDR1 as MNHEY and CDR2 as SVGEGT.

This clonotype was detected only a few times. The chain carries TRBV4-3 and TRBJ2-5, with 11 bases lining up with TRBD1. In germline, CDR1 is LGHNA, CDR2 YSLEER. V gave up 4 bases and J gave up 5 bases; unmatched junction bases: 0. The CDR3 consists of 13 residues. CDR3 loop: CASSRDRGETQYF. The CDR3 DNA follows: TGCGCCAGCAGCCGGGACAGGGGGGAGACCCAGTACTTC.

This clonotype was counted at least ten times. The V call is TRBV4-2, the J call TRBJ1-4, with D hard to call. The V end lost 1 base, the J end lost 5 bases, and 11 bases lay between the germline ends. Germline V gene lookup returns CDR1 LGHNA and CDR2 YNFKEQ. The CDR3 contains 15 residues. CDR3 loop: CASSQVAGSNEKLFF. In DNA form, the CDR3 reads TGTGCCAGCAGCCAAGTGGCGGGGTCAAATGAAAAACTGTTTTTT.

By sample share, this clonotype is medium-sized. V gene TRBV20-1 combines with J gene TRBJ2-7; 8 bases align to TRBD1. The CDR3 is 14 amino acids. Germline CDR1 DFQATT, CDR2 SNEGSKA (reference sequence). The V and J ends lost 0 bases and 6 bases, in that order; junction bases with no gene match: 7. CDR3 sequence reads: CSARDIQGAGEQYF. CDR3 nucleotides: TGCAGTGCTAGAGATATCCAGGGGGCGGGCGAGCAGTACTTC.

This clonotype was picked up a small number of times. This may stem from a read error, because a much larger clone lies one nucleotide away. The chain couples TRBV4-3 to TRBJ1-5; TRBD1 matches 7 bases. The V gene end was trimmed by 0 bases and the J gene end by 10 bases; junction bases not matched to a gene: 21. This CDR3 is built from 19 residues. Germline lookup yields CDR1 LGHNA and CDR2 YSLEER. The CDR3 here is CASSQDVIRSAGGFHPQHF. The DNA of the CDR3 is TGCGCCAGCAGCCAAGATGTGATTCGCTCCGCAGGGGGTTTTCATCCCCAGCATTTT.

By its share, this clonotype is medium-sized. This CDR3 reads CSVSDRVGSPLHF. CDR3 in DNA: TGCAGCGTTTCGGACAGGGTGGGTTCACCCCTCCACTTT. The chain carries TRBV29-1 and TRBJ1-6, with 8 bases identical to TRBD1. The germline V gene has CDR1 SQVTM and CDR2 ANQGSEA. The V gene end was trimmed by 5 bases and the J gene end by 9 bases; junction bases not matched to a gene: 6. CDR3 size: 13 residues.

About this clonotype: Germline is not matched at one junction end, which may reflect a read error. V usage is TRBV5-4 and J usage is TRBJ1-6, with D perhaps matching TRBD1 (5 bases). The CDR3 loop spans 11 amino acids. CDR1 SGHNT and CDR2 YYREEE come from the germline V gene (reference sequence). CDR3 loop: CASNGWQGTNF. CDR3 DNA sequence: TGTGCCAGCAACGGGTGGCAGGGCACTAACTTT.

This clonotype is judged medium-sized. J is TRBJ2-1 and V is TRBV4-3; D ambiguous. V dropped 4 bases and J dropped 7 bases, with 11 bases sitting between them. The CDR3 consists of 13 residues. Germline lookup yields CDR1 LGHNA and CDR2 YSLEER. The CDR3 reads CASSLDNRNEQFF. DNA of the CDR3: TGCGCCAGCAGCCTAGACAACCGGAATGAGCAGTTCTTC.

Only one count was recorded for this clonotype. V and J are TRBV4-1 and TRBJ2-1; perhaps D is TRBD1 or TRBD2 (6 bases each). This CDR3 region has 17 residues. Germline V gene sequence: CDR1 MGHRA, CDR2 YSYEKL. V lost 0 bases and J lost 6, with 18 bases in between. The CDR3 DNA reads TGCGCCAGCAGCCAAGATACGACAGTTGGAGGGGGCAATGAGCAGTTCTTC. Its protein is CASSQDTTVGGGNEQFF.

This clonotype was counted at least ten times. The chain links TRBV4-3 to TRBJ1-3, with a possible D match to TRBD1 (5 bases). In germline, CDR1 is LGHNA, CDR2 YSLEER. CDR3 size: 18 residues. V was cut by 1 base and J by 4 bases, with 20 bases left in between. CDR3 sequence: CASSQAAGGARSGNTIYF. CDR3 in DNA: TGCGCCAGCAGCCAAGCAGCTGGTGGGGCGCGCTCCGGAAACACCATATATTTT.

This clonotype was counted at least ten times. The V and J genes are TRBV4-3 and TRBJ2-7, with 10 bases identical to TRBD1. The V segment lost 0 bases and the J segment 6 bases; nucleotides outside the gene matches: 5. The CDR3 consists of 15 residues. Germline V lookup: CDR1 LGHNA, CDR2 YSLEER. CDR3 in amino acids: CASSQDQGQGVEQYF. In DNA form, the CDR3 reads TGCGCCAGCAGCCAAGATCAAGGACAGGGGGTCGAGCAGTACTTC.

This clonotype was seen ten or more times. The chain recombines TRBV18 with TRBJ2-4; D possibly corresponds to TRBD2 (6 bases). Trimming pared 4 bases from V and 0 bases from J, leaving 10 bases between. Germline V gene sequence: CDR1 KGHSH, CDR2 LQKENI. This CDR3 has 15 residues. The CDR3 nucleotides are TGTGCCAGCTCACTACCGGGACTAGCCAAAAACATTCAGTACTTC. Translated, it gives CASSLPGLAKNIQYF.

The J gene is TRBJ2-1, the V gene TRBV29-1, with 10 positions matching TRBD2. The CDR3 loop spans 13 amino acids. The V segment lost 7 bases and the J segment 5 bases; nucleotides outside the gene matches: 5. The germline gives CDR1 SQVTM, CDR2 ANQGSEA. CDR3 coding DNA: TGCAGCGCACTAGCGGGACCCGACAATGAGCAGTTCTTC. It specifies CSALAGPDNEQFF.

For the CDR3, the DNA is TGCAGTGCCAGGGGGCGCGGGTTTCCTGAAGCTTTCTTT. Protein sequence: CSARGRGFPEAFF. The chain recombines TRBV20-1 with TRBJ1-1, with 8 bases that match TRBD1. V lost 6 bases and J lost 6; bases outside the gene matches: 9. CDR3 length: 13 amino acids. Germline V gene lookup returns CDR1 DFQATT and CDR2 SNEGSKA (reference sequence).

This clonotype was counted many times. The chain carries TRBV20-1 and TRBJ2-1; D might be TRBD2 (5 bases). V dropped 5 bases and J dropped 0 bases, with 14 bases sitting between them. The length of the CDR3 is 15 residues. Germline CDR1 reads DFQATT; CDR2 reads SNEGSKA (reference sequence). CDR3: CSALPLVLSYNEQFF. The CDR3 DNA is TGCAGTGCTCTTCCACTAGTCCTCTCCTACAATGAGCAGTTCTTC.